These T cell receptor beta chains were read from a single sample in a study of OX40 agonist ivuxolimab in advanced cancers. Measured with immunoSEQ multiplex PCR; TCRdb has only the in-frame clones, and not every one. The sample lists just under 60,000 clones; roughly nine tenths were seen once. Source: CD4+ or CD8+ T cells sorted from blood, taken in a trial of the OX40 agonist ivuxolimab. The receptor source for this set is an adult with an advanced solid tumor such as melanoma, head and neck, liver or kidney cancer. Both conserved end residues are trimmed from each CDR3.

CDR3: ASSLGPRGSSTDTQY; length: 15; V: TRBV7-3
CDR3: ASSQDYNEQF; length: 10; V: TRBV4-2
CDR3: ASSDNLPGTGELF; length: 13; V: TRBV25-1
CDR3: ASSQVLGETQY; length: 11; V: TRBV4-1
CDR3: ASSLVWVDGPGTYEQY; length: 16; V: TRBV7-8
CDR3: ASSNPQGGETQY; length: 12; V: TRBV6-5
CDR3: ACEGGYNYGYT; length: 11; V: TRBV28
CDR3: ASSWGRGDHYEQY; length: 13; V: TRBV5-4
CDR3: ASRPSGTDTQY; length: 11; V: TRBV28
CDR3: ASSVAQGSYGYT; length: 12; V: TRBV9
CDR3: ASSGAPGPYEQY; length: 12; V: TRBV6-1